This T cell receptor beta chain originates from a study of immune evolution from preneoplasia to lung adenocarcinoma (dated by TCRdb to the early 2020s). For context, the study as a whole: The study profiled immune contexture across lung adenocarcinoma precursors and invasive adenocarcinoma using immune gene expression, TCR sequencing and multiplex immunofluorescence. In total, the cohort included 53 patients with pulmonary nodules, all of whom underwent surgical resection. The TCR sequencing data were obtained from around 46 patients. The immune data were integrated with whole exome sequencing and methylation data obtained from the same cohort of nodules. Class I HLA alleles were inferred from exome data with POLYSOLVER, and allele-specific HLA loss was detected with LOHHLA. The study reported that fewer than 130 samples were used for TCR sequencing. Sample size was based on specimen availability rather than a prior power calculation. Resected precursor lesions (AAH, AIS, MIA) and invasive adenocarcinomas were compared with paired morphologically normal lung tissue. The paper's findings and limits, for the study overall: Normal lung had the highest top T cell clone frequencies, and these frequencies appeared to fall progressively from AAH through AIS, MIA and invasive adenocarcinoma. Because every patient came from Japan and China, how well the results apply to Western populations was uncertain. Findings were based on association rather than direct causation; larger cohorts with long-term follow-up and longitudinal biopsies were deemed needed. Clonality was highest in normal lung, while later-stage lesions appeared to have lower clonality but higher T cell density and diversity.

Only one count was recorded for this clone. The antigen it recognizes is unknown. No quality values exist for individual bases; no much larger clone is one base distant. Resection was performed on patients in Japan or China between the mid-2010s and the late 2010s. Histologic diagnosis of each case was confirmed independently by two lung cancer pathologists on H&E slides. FFPE tissue was used for DNA isolation with the AllPrep DNA/RNA FFPE Kit. TCR beta CDR3 regions were sequenced from DNA using the immunoSEQ hsTCRbeta Kit. In the original analysis: TCR sequencing data were analysed with the ImmunoSEQ Analyzer. T cell clonality was calculated on productive rearrangements as 1 minus Pielou's evenness. The inverse Simpson index, applied to productive templates, was used to measure T cell diversity. T cell density was defined as TCR beta template counts normalized to usable DNA, with usable DNA estimated by amplifying and sequencing housekeeping genes. TCR metrics were compared across histologic stages using two-sided Kruskal-Wallis tests. Entries here come from immuneACCESS through TCRdb and include only in-frame sequences with V and J called. Some clones fail to appear in such tables; in the studies checked, an unresolved V gene covers under half of the shortfall, and the cause of the remainder is unknown. V, J and clone size were drawn from that table, and D and trimming were deduced from the DNA. The sample table contains about 2,000 clones; only one count was recorded for about 86% of them. Roughly 11% of the sample goes to the ten largest clones.

The receptor was isolated from a person between 65 and 80 years old with lung adenocarcinoma. Material: FFPE adjacent normal lung tissue.

The bases read TGTGCCAGCAGTTACAATTCAGGGGGGGGGTCACCCCTCCACTTT. This translates into CASSYNSGGGSPLHF. The chain is encoded by TRBV6-5 joined to TRBJ1-6, and TRBD1 aligns with 7 junction nucleotides. The CDR3 goes from the cysteine to the phenylalanine over 15 residues. Only the CDR3 region is kept as DNA, spanning 45 bases read in frame from base 1. The germline V gene specifies MNHEY as CDR1 and SVGAGI as CDR2. Germline trimming: 2 bases from V, 10 bases from J; junction bases outside gene matches: 8.